The present entry profiles one T cell receptor (beta chain) with its context. The antigen remains unidentified. The entry originates in a study of cytomegalovirus exposure and HLA in healthy donors. With 0 bases removed from V and 11 bases from J, the gap between germline ends came to 11 bases. In germline, CDR1 is MNHNS, CDR2 SASEGT. This CDR3 is built from 12 residues. PCR employed 60 Vbeta and 13 Jbeta primers. Libraries were prepared by immunoSEQ multiplex PCR; TCRdb keeps only in-frame clonotypes and omits some of them. The table has over 200,000 clones, about 80% seen once. Overall study findings and caveats: As immune exposure information, only CMV serostatus was available.

The clonotype originates from a woman aged 60 to 75 in good health and CMV-seropositive. The chain combines TRBV6-1 with TRBJ2-7; tentatively, D is TRBD1 (5 bases). The sample taken for sequencing was PBMCs. CDR3 coding DNA: TGTGCCAGCAGTGAAGCGGGGCCTAGGGAGTACTTC. Its protein is CASSEAGPREYF.